This entry lists 2 T cell receptor delta chains sequenced from one sample in a study of gamma-delta T cells after stem cell transplantation. TCRdb repeated clone calling on the RT-PCR reads with CATT. The sample lists under 2,500 delta-chain clones, about 44% occurring once. Sequenced material: gamma-delta T cells. All receptors derive from a human donor. It is not recorded whose cells these are; they may come from a transplant donor.

With respect to this clone: A far larger clone is a single base away, which makes a read error likely. The gene calls are TRDV2 and TRDJ1; 9 positions match TRDD3. Per germline, CDR1 GEAIGNYY and CDR2 EKD. The CDR3 sequence is 21 residues long. Trimming at V came to 0 bases and at J to 4 bases, leaving 23 bases not matched to a gene. The CDR3 sequence is CACDTVKAPVGGYRDSDKLIF. The DNA for the CDR3 is TGTGCCTGTGACACCGTTAAGGCCCCTGTCGGGGGATACAGAGACAGCGATAAACTCATCTTT.

In its sample, this clone is medium-sized. The chain employs TRDV2 and TRDJ1; 13 nucleotides line up with TRDD3. CDR3 length equals 18 residues. Germline assignment: CDR1 GEAIGNYY and CDR2 EKD. J gave up 5 bases and V 0 bases, and 11 bases lay outside the gene matches. The CDR3 spells CACDTVLGDTRQRDKLIF. CDR3 sequence (DNA): TGTGCCTGTGACACCGTACTGGGGGATACGCGACAACGTGATAAACTCATCTTT.